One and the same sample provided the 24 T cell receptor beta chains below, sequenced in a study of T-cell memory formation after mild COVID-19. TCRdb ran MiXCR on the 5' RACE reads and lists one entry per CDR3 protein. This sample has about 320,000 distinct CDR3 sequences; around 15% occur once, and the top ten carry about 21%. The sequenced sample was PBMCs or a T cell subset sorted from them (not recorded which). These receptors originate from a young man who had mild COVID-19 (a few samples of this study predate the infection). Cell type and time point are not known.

The CDR3 loop reads CASTTTGHNAEAFF. DNA for the CDR3: TGTGCCAGCACCACGACGGGGCATAACGCTGAAGCTTTCTTT. The chain carries TRBV7-9 and TRBJ1-1; D possibly corresponds to TRBD1 (5 bases). CDR1 is SEHNR and CDR2 is FQNEAQ in the germline V gene (reference sequence). CDR3 length: 14 residues. With 7 bases removed from V and 6 bases from J, the gap between germline ends came to 18 bases. The full variable domain, rest sourced from reference TRBV7-9 and TRBJ1-1, is DTGVSQNPRHKITKRGQNVTFRCDPISEHNRLYWYRQTLGQGPEFLTYFQNEAQLEKSRLLSDRFSAERPKGSFSTLEIQRTEQGDSAMYLCASTTTGHNAEAFFGQGTRLTVV.

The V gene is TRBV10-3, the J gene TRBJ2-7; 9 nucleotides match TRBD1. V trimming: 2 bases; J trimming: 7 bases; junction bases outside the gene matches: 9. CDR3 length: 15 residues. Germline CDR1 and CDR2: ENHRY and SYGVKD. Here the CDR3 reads CAISEGTGLSGEQYF. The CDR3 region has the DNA TGTGCCATCAGTGAGGGGACAGGGCTTTCGGGGGAGCAGTACTTC.

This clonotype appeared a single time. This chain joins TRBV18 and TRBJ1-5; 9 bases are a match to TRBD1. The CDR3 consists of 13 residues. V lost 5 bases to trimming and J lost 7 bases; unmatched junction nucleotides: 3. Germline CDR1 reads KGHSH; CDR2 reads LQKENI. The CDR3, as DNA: TGTGCCAGCTCAAATACAGGGGGCCAGCCCCAGCATTTT. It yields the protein CASSNTGGQPQHF. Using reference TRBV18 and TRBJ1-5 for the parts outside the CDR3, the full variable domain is NAGVMQNPRHLVRRRGQEARLRCSPMKGHSHVYWYRQLPEEGLKFMVYLQKENIIDESGMPKERFSAEFPKEGPSILRIQQVVRGDSAAYFCASSNTGGQPQHFGDGTRLSIL.

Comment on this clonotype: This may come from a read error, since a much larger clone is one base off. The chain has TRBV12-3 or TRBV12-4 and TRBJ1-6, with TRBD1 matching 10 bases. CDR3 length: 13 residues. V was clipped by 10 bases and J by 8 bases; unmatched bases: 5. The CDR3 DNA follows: TGTGCCATCAGGACAGGGGGTTATTCACCCCTCCACTTT. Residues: CAIRTGGYSPLHF.

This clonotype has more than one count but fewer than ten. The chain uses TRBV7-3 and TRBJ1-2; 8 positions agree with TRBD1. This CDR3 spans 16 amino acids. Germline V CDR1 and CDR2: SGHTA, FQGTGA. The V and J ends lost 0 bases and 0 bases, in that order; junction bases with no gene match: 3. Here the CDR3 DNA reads TGTGCCAGCAGCTTAACGGGACAGGTCCCTAACTATGGCTACACCTTC. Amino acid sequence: CASSLTGQVPNYGYTF.

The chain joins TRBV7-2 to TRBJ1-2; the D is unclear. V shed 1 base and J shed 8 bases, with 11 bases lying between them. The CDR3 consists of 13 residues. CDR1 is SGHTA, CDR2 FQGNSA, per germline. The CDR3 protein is CASSLGGSRGYTF. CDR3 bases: TGTGCCAGCAGCTTAGGAGGCAGCAGGGGCTACACCTTC.

The CDR3 region is CASSVEAGRGSDIQYF. The CDR3 coding sequence is TGTGCCAGCAGCGTAGAGGCAGGGAGGGGGTCGGACATTCAGTACTTC. This chain connects TRBV9 to TRBJ2-4; the D gene is possibly TRBD2 (7 bases). CDR3 length: 16 residues. With 0 bases removed from V and 8 bases from J, the gap between germline ends came to 18 bases. Germline CDR1 is SGDLS and CDR2 is YYNGEE. The full variable domain, rest sourced from reference TRBV9 and TRBJ2-4, is DSGVTQTPKHLITATGQRVTLRCSPRSGDLSVYWYQQSLDQGLQFLIQYYNGEERAKGNILERFSAQQFPDLHSELNLSSLELGDSALYFCASSVEAGRGSDIQYFGAGTRLSVL.

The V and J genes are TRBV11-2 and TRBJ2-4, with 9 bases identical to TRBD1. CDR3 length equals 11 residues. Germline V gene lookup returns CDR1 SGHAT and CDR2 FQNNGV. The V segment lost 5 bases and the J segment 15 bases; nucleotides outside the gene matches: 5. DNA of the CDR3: TGTGCCAGCAGCAACAGGGGGCTTGGGTACTTC. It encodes CASSNRGLGYF.

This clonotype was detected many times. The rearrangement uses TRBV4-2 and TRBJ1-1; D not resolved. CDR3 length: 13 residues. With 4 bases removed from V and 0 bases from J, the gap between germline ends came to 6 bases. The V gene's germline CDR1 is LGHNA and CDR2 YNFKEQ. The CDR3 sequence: CASSRGMNTEAFF. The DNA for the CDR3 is TGTGCCAGCAGCCGAGGAATGAACACTGAAGCTTTCTTT.

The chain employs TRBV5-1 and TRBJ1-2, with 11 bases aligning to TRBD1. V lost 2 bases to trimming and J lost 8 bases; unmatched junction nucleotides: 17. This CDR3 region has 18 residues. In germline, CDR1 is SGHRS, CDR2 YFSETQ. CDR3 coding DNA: TGCGCCAGCAGCTTTGCTCCCGGACAGGGGGCGCCAATACAGGGCTACACCTTC. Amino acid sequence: CASSFAPGQGAPIQGYTF.

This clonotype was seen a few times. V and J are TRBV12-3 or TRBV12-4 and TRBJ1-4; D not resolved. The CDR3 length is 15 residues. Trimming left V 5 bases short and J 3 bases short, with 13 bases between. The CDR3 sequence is CASSPRGLANEKLFF. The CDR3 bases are TGTGCCAGCAGTCCCCGCGGGTTGGCTAATGAAAAACTGTTTTTT.

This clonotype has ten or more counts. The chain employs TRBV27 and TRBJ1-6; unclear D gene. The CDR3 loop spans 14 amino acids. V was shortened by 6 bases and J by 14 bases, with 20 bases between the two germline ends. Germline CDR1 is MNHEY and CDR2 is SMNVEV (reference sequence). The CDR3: CASSLQYSVSALHF. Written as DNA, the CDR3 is TGTGCCAGCAGCTTACAGTATTCGGTCAGCGCCCTCCACTTT.

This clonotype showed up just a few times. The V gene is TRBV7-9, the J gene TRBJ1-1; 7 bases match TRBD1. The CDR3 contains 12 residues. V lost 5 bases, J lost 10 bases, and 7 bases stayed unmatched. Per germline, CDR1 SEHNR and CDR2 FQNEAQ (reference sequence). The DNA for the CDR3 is TGTGCCAGCAGCCAAAGACAGGGTGCAGCTTTCTTT. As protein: CASSQRQGAAFF.

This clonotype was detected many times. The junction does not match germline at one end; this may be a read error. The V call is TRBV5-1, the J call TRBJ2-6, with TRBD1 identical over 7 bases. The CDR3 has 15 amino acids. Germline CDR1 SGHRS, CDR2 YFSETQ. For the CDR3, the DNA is TGTGCCAGCAGCCTCAGGGGGTCCGGGGCCAACGTCCTGACTTTC. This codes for CASSLRGSGANVLTF.

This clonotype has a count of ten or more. The DNA for the CDR3 is TGTGCCAGCAGCTATGCGGACTTAATCGGCAATGAGCAGTTCTTC. This translates into CASSYADLIGNEQFF. The rearrangement uses TRBV11-2 and TRBJ2-1; D is possibly TRBD2 (5 bases). The CDR3 is 15 amino acids. Between the trimmed V and J ends, which lost 4 bases and 6 bases, there was a span of 16 bases. Per germline, CDR1 SGHAT and CDR2 FQNNGV.

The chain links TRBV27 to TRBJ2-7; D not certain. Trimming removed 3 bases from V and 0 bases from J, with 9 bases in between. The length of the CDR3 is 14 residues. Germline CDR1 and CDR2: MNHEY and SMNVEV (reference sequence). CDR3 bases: TGTGCCAGCAGTTTGTGGGCTAGCTCCTACGAGCAGTACTTC. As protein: CASSLWASSYEQYF.

The CDR3 sequence: CASSMWGTKNIQYF. CDR3 nucleotide sequence: TGTGCCAGTAGTATGTGGGGAACCAAAAACATTCAGTACTTC. This rearrangement joins TRBV19 to TRBJ2-4; D unclear. Germline values: CDR1 LNHDA, CDR2 SQIVND (reference sequence). The CDR3 length is 14 residues. Trimming took off 3 bases at V and 2 bases at J, with 8 bases between the two ends. The whole variable domain, filled in from reference TRBV19 and TRBJ2-4, reads DGGITQSPKYLFRKEGQNVTLSCEQNLNHDAMYWYRQDPGQGLRLIYYSQIVNDFQKGDIAEGYSVSREKKESFPLTVTSAQKNPTAFYLCASSMWGTKNIQYFGAGTRLSVL.

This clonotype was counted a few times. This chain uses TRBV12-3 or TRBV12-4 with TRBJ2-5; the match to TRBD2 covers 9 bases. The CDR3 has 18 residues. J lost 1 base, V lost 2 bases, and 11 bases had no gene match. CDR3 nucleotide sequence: TGTGCCAGCAGTTTAAGACCATTTGGCGGGGGGGCCCAAGAGACCCAGTACTTC. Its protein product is CASSLRPFGGGAQETQYF.

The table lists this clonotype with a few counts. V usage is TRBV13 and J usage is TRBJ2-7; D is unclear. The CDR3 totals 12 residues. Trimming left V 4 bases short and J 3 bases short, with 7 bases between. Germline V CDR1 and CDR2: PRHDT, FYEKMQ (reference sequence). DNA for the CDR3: TGTGCCAGCAGCTCTATACTCTACGAGCAGTACTTC. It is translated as CASSSILYEQYF.

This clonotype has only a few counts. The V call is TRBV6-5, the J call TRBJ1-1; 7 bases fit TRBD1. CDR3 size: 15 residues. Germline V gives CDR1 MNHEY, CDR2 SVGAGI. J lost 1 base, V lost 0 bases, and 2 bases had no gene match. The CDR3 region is CASSYSGTANTEAFF. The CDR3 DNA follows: TGTGCCAGCAGTTACTCAGGGACAGCGAACACTGAAGCTTTCTTT.

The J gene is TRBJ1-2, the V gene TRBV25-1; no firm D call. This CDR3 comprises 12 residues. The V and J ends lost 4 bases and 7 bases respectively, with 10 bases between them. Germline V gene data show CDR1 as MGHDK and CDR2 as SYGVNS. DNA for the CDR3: TGTGCCAGCAGTGTACCAGGTGTTGGCTACACCTTC. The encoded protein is CASSVPGVGYTF.

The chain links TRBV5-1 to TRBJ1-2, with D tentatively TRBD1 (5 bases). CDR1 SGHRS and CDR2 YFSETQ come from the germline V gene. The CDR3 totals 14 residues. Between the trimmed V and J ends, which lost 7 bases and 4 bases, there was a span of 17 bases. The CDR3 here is CASHTGETPYGYTF. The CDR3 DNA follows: TGCGCCAGCCACACGGGGGAAACCCCCTATGGCTACACCTTC.

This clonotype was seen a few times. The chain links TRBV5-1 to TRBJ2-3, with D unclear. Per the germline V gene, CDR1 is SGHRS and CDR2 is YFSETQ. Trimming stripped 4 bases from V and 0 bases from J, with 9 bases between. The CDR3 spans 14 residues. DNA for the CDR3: TGCGCCAGCAGCACTGACGGAAGCACAGATACGCAGTATTTT. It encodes CASSTDGSTDTQYF.

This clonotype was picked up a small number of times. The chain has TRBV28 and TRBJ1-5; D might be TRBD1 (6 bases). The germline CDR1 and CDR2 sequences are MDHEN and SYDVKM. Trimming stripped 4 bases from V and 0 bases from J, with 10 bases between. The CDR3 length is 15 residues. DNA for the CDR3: TGTGCCAGCAGTTACGGACAGTATAGCAATCAGCCCCAGCATTTT. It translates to CASSYGQYSNQPQHF.